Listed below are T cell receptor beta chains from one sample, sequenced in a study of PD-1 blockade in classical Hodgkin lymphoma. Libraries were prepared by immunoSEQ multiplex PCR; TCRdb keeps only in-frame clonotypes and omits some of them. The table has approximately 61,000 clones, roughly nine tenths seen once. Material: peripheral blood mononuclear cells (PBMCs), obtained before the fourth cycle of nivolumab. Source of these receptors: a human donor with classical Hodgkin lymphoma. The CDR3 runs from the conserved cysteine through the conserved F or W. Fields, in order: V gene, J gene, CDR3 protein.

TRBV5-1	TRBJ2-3	CASQIQPYTDTQYF
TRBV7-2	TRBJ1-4	CASSHWGQGFNEKLFF
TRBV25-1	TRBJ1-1	CASSEYGRLQLVNTEAFF
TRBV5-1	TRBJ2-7	CASSPESRVGEYF
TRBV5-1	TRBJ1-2	CASSPMTGAYGYTF
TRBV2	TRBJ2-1	CARGGASLSYNEQFF
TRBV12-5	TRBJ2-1	CASALSGLAGYGNEQFF
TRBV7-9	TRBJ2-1	CASRKPGRSYNEQFF
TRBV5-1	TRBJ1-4	CASSVDPRGGEKLFF
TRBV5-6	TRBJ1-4	CASSLGLTVNEKLFF
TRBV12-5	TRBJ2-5	CASGLGAGGPETQYF
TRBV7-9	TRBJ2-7	CASSHRDLEQYF
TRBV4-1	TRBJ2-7	CASSQDRLVSYEQYF
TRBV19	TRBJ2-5	CASAYQGARETQYF
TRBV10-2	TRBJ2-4	CASSESRTGYIQYF
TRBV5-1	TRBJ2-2	CASSLGQNTGELFF
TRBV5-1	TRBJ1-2	CASSGGQGGGYTF
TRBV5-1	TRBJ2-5	CASSRDGIQETQYF
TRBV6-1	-	CASSFAWTSIYEQYF
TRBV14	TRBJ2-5	CASSQDSRTSLRETQYF
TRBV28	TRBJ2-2	CASSYVSWELFF
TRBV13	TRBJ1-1	CASSDKQRQWTEAFF
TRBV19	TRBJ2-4	CASRGDRGLAKNIQYF
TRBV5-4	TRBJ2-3	CASSWRGQPTDTQYF
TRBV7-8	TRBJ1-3	CASSLATSSPSGNTIYF
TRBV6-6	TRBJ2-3	CASSSLAGGGTDTQYF
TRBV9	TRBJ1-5	CASSGQGNQPQHF
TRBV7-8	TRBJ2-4	CASAEGTLRPLAKNIQYF
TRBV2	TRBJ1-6	CASERGQYNSPLHF
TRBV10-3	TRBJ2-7	CAISAAGAYYEQYF
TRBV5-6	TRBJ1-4	CASSLTGVGEKLFF
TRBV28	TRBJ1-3	CASARWRSGNTIYF
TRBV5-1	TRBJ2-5	CASSYGIGETQYF
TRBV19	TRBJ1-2	CASSIAPGQGDYTF
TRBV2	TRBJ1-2	CASLGTGSLYGYTF
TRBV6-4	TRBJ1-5	CASSDSPNQPQHF
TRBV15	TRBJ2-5	CATSNRAPREETQYF
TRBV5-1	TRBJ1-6	CASSLVPYSPLHF
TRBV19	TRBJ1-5	CASSITGDNQPQHF
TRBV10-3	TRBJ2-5	CANGLDQETQYF
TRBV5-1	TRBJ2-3	CASSTSGASTDTQYF
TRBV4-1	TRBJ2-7	CASSQDGSYEQYF
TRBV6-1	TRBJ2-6	CASSEVGREKRSGANVLTF
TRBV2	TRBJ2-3	CASSGGERTDTQYF
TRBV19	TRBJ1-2	CASSIVGGTVYRNYGYTF
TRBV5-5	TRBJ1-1	CASSPSFLLGNTEAFF
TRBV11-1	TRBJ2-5	CASSRDLEETQYF
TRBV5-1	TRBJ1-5	CASSLDSNQPQHF
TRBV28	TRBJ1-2	CASAGEGLGAGTF
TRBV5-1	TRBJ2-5	CASSLIGRGGSETQYF
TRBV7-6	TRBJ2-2	CASSGQGTGELFF